These 30 T cell receptor beta chains came from one sample sequenced in a study of blood T cell repertoires in COVID-19 (dated by TCRdb to the early 2020s). Library prep was done by the immunoSEQ multiplex PCR assay. TCRdb retrieved this table from immuneACCESS and kept in-frame rearrangements only. Not all clones are present; in checked studies, unresolved V genes account for under half, and no reason is known for the remainder. This sample holds around 310,000 clones; approximately 89% were observed only once. Over 9% of the sample is held by the ten biggest clonotypes. What was sequenced was PBMCs or T cells enriched from blood (not recorded which). These receptors all stem from a woman younger than 45 who had recovered from COVID-19.

The V gene is TRBV6-5, the J gene TRBJ2-2; D gene uncertain. The length of the CDR3 is 14 residues. The germline V gene encodes CDR1 MNHEY and CDR2 SVGAGI. Trimming shortened V by 7 bases and J by 0 bases, and 9 bases separated the two germline ends. The CDR3 nucleotides are TGTGCCAGCAATACTCTAGCGAACACCGGGGAGCTGTTTTTT. Translation gives CASNTLANTGELFF.

This clone has only a few counts. The chain is built from TRBV30 and TRBJ2-7; D is perhaps TRBD1 (5 bases). V was shortened by 0 bases and J by 0 bases, with 9 bases between the two germline ends. The CDR3 spans 14 residues. The germline CDR1 and CDR2 sequences are GTSNPN and SVGIG (reference sequence). The CDR3 sequence is CAWSVGDSSYEQYF. The DNA of the CDR3 is TGTGCCTGGAGTGTTGGAGACAGCTCCTACGAGCAGTACTTC.

V and J are TRBV9 and TRBJ2-5, with 8 bases fitting TRBD2. Germline CDR1 and CDR2: SGDLS and YYNGEE. The CDR3 is made up of 14 amino acids. Germline trimming cut 3 bases from V and 0 bases from J; bases unmatched to any gene: 1. The CDR3 is CASSALADQETQYF. The CDR3 DNA follows: TGTGCCAGCAGCGCACTAGCGGACCAAGAGACCCAGTACTTC.

V and J are TRBV25-1 and TRBJ1-1; D is undetermined. This CDR3 is built from 15 residues. Germline CDR1 reads MGHDK; CDR2 reads SYGVNS. The ends were cut back, 1 base at V and 4 bases at J, with 13 bases in the middle. The CDR3 loop reads CASSELMRESTEAFF. The CDR3 DNA reads as TGTGCCAGCAGTGAATTGATGAGGGAAAGCACTGAAGCTTTCTTT.

The V and J genes are TRBV27 and TRBJ2-1; 8 bases map to TRBD2. Germline V CDR1 and CDR2: MNHEY, SMNVEV (reference sequence). This CDR3 has 15 residues. After removal of 3 bases from V and 6 bases from J, the junction contained 7 bases not matched to a gene. The CDR3 DNA reads TGTGCCAGCAGTTTTACCTCCGGGACTAGCAATGAGCAGTTCTTC. Its translation: CASSFTSGTSNEQFF.

The genes are TRBV7-9 and TRBJ1-2, with D unresolved. Trimming left V 4 bases short and J 0 bases short, with 6 bases between. Germline V lookup: CDR1 SEHNR, CDR2 FQNEAQ (reference sequence). The CDR3 totals 13 residues. CDR3 sequence (DNA): TGTGCCAGCAGCTCGTCAGCTAACTATGGCTACACCTTC. Translated: CASSSSANYGYTF.

The chain is built from TRBV18 and TRBJ1-6; D gene uncertain. Looked up from germline, CDR1 is KGHSH and CDR2 is LQKENI. This CDR3 comprises 18 residues. V gave up 3 bases and J gave up 0 bases, with 15 bases separating them. The CDR3, as DNA: TGTGCCAGCTCACCCGAGAGAAGTAGGAGCTCCTATAATTCACCCCTCCACTTT. This codes for CASSPERSRSSYNSPLHF. The full variable domain, completed using reference TRBV18 and TRBJ1-6, is NAGVMQNPRHLVRRRGQEARLRCSPMKGHSHVYWYRQLPEEGLKFMVYLQKENIIDESGMPKERFSAEFPKEGPSILRIQQVVRGDSAAYFCASSPERSRSSYNSPLHFGNGTRLTVT.

This chain joins TRBV20-1 and TRBJ2-7, with a weak D call TRBD2 (5 bases). CDR1 is DFQATT, CDR2 SNEGSKA, per germline (reference sequence). This CDR3 is 11 amino acids long. The V gene lost 3 bases and the J gene lost 5 bases, with 8 bases spanning the gap. The CDR3 DNA is TGCAGTGCTAGTCGGGGTAACGAGCAGTACTTC. Amino acids: CSASRGNEQYF.

V is TRBV19 and J is TRBJ2-1, with D perhaps TRBD1 (5 bases). V lost 10 bases, J lost 6 bases, and 19 bases lay in between. Germline V CDR1 and CDR2: LNHDA, SQIVND (reference sequence). This CDR3 spans 14 amino acids. In DNA form, the CDR3 reads TGTGCCACCGGCTACTTTGTGGGGCCCAATGAGCAGTTCTTC. Translating gives CATGYFVGPNEQFF.

This clone was seen only once. CDR3 in DNA: TGCGCCAGCAGGGCAGCGAACCCGCCCTCTGGAAACACCATATATTTT. Its translation: CASRAANPPSGNTIYF. The chain uses TRBV5-1 and TRBJ1-3; D is unclear. Trimming took off 5 bases at V and 0 bases at J, with 15 bases between the two ends. The CDR3 is made up of 16 amino acids. The V gene's germline CDR1 is SGHRS and CDR2 YFSETQ.

This clone was counted a single time. The rearrangement joins TRBV9 to TRBJ1-5; no firm D call. Germline V gene data show CDR1 as SGDLS and CDR2 as YYNGEE. V was pared by 0 bases and J by 6 bases, with 10 bases between. This CDR3 has 14 amino acids. This CDR3 reads CASSVDVVGQPQHF. CDR3 DNA sequence: TGTGCCAGCAGCGTAGATGTAGTCGGTCAGCCCCAGCATTTT.

The chain employs TRBV9 and TRBJ2-3, with D possibly matching TRBD1 (6 bases). V lost 4 bases, J lost 3 bases, and 12 bases lay in between. Germline assignment: CDR1 SGDLS and CDR2 YYNGEE. The CDR3 totals 14 residues. Here the CDR3 DNA reads TGTGCCAGCAGCCCCACCGGGACAACAGATACGCAGTATTTT. Protein: CASSPTGTTDTQYF.

The rearrangement joins TRBV7-9 to TRBJ2-2, with 10 positions matching TRBD1. Germline assignment: CDR1 SEHNR and CDR2 FQNEAQ (reference sequence). The CDR3 is 17 amino acids. Trimming took 4 bases from V and 3 from J; bases not matched to a gene: 8. The CDR3 DNA sequence: TGTGCCAGCAGCTCGTGGGACAGGGGACACTACACCGGGGAGCTGTTTTTT. Protein: CASSSWDRGHYTGELFF. Full variable domain (missing parts from reference TRBV7-9 and TRBJ2-2): DTGVSQNPRHKITKRGQNVTFRCDPISEHNRLYWYRQTLGQGPEFLTYFQNEAQLEKSRLLSDRFSAERPKGSFSTLEIQRTEQGDSAMYLCASSSWDRGHYTGELFFGEGSRLTVL.

Only one count was recorded for this clone. In DNA form, the CDR3 reads TGTGCCAGCAGTTCCCGACAGGGGGCGAACACTGAAGCTTTCTTT. It codes for CASSSRQGANTEAFF. J is TRBJ1-1 and V is TRBV28; 10 positions match TRBD1. The CDR3 sequence is 15 residues long. V dropped 4 bases and J dropped 1; count of bases not matched to a gene: 3. Germline V gene data show CDR1 as MDHEN and CDR2 as SYDVKM.

The chain combines TRBV19 with TRBJ1-2; 10 bases line up with TRBD1. Losses at the gene ends were 5 bases for V and 4 bases for J; bases not matched to a gene: 4. This CDR3 is built from 14 residues. From germline, CDR1 is LNHDA and CDR2 SQIVND (reference sequence). This CDR3 is CASSHRDRGYGYTF. The CDR3 DNA follows: TGTGCCAGTAGTCATCGGGACAGGGGCTATGGCTACACCTTC.

The J gene is TRBJ1-4, the V gene TRBV2; no firm D call. CDR3 length: 15 amino acids. V lost 1 base and J lost 4, with 10 bases in between. Germline values: CDR1 SNHLY, CDR2 FYNNEI. Here the CDR3 DNA reads TGTGCCAGCAGTGAAGGTGGCAGATATAATGAAAAACTGTTTTTT. Translating gives CASSEGGRYNEKLFF.

J is TRBJ2-1 and V is TRBV9, with D possibly TRBD2 on 6 matching bases. Looked up from germline, CDR1 is SGDLS and CDR2 is YYNGEE. V shed 4 bases and J shed 2 bases, with 16 bases lying between them. The CDR3 totals 16 residues. Written as DNA, the CDR3 is TGTGCCAGCAGCCTGTGGGTTAGCGGTACCTACAATGAGCAGTTCTTC. Translation: CASSLWVSGTYNEQFF.

The chain is built from TRBV19 and TRBJ2-4, with TRBD1 as a possible D gene (6 bases). Germline loops: CDR1 LNHDA, CDR2 SQIVND (reference sequence). This CDR3 spans 16 amino acids. Trimming removed 5 bases from V and 3 bases from J, with 17 bases in between. The CDR3 loop reads CASSHTQGIGKNIQYF. CDR3 DNA: TGTGCCAGTAGTCATACCCAGGGGATAGGCAAAAACATTCAGTACTTC.

The chain employs TRBV30 and TRBJ1-6; no reliable D call. The CDR3 is made up of 15 amino acids. Germline V gene sequence: CDR1 GTSNPN, CDR2 SVGIG (reference sequence). V was cut by 2 bases and J by 10 bases, with 18 bases left in between. In nucleotides, the CDR3 is TGTGCCTGGAGTTTGGCCAGTAGCTTTCGGTCACCCCTCCACTTT. Translating gives CAWSLASSFRSPLHF.

V gene TRBV11-2 combines with J gene TRBJ2-1; TRBD2 matches 7 bases. CDR1 is SGHAT and CDR2 is FQNNGV in the germline V gene. The CDR3 has 18 amino acids. V lost 1 base and J lost 8; bases outside the gene matches: 17. CDR3 sequence reads: CASSLAPASGPTVDEQFF. The CDR3 DNA reads TGTGCCAGCAGCTTAGCGCCGGCTAGCGGACCTACGGTGGATGAGCAGTTCTTC. The whole variable domain, remainder taken from reference TRBV11-2 and TRBJ2-1, is EAGVAQSPRYKIIEKRQSVAFWCNPISGHATLYWYQQILGQGPKLLIQFQNNGVVDDSQLPKDRFSAERLKGVDSTLKIQPAKLEDSAVYLCASSLAPASGPTVDEQFFGPGTRLTVL.

The genes are TRBV6-5 and TRBJ2-7; 7 nucleotides agree with TRBD2. This CDR3 region has 13 residues. Trimming took 8 bases from V and 5 from J; bases not matched to a gene: 9. Germline CDR1 is MNHEY and CDR2 is SVGAGI. CDR3 loop: CASRPPGLNEQYF. CDR3 nucleotide sequence: TGTGCCAGCCGACCACCGGGACTAAACGAGCAGTACTTC.

This sequence joins TRBV25-1 and TRBJ1-2, with D unclear. The germline V gene has CDR1 MGHDK and CDR2 SYGVNS. CDR3 length: 12 residues. Trimming removed 1 base from V and 7 bases from J, with 7 bases in between. CDR3 bases: TGTGCCAGCAGTGAATGGGAGGGTGGCTACACCTTC. Translation gives CASSEWEGGYTF.

The chain links TRBV4-2 to TRBJ2-6; TRBD1 matches 8 bases. Per the germline V gene, CDR1 is LGHNA and CDR2 is YNFKEQ. The CDR3 sequence is 17 residues long. The V and J ends lost 4 bases and 3 bases, in that order; junction bases with no gene match: 8. The CDR3 loop is CASSRRQGINGANVLTF. The DNA for the CDR3 is TGTGCCAGCAGCCGGAGACAGGGGATAAATGGGGCCAACGTCCTGACTTTC.

V and J are TRBV19 and TRBJ1-5; a weak D match, TRBD1 (5 bases). This CDR3 comprises 15 residues. V was shortened by 5 bases and J by 2 bases, with 13 bases between the two germline ends. CDR1 is LNHDA, CDR2 SQIVND, per germline (reference sequence). The CDR3 here is CASSFSGIGNQPQHF. CDR3 nucleotides: TGTGCCAGTAGTTTTTCAGGGATCGGCAATCAGCCCCAGCATTTT.

The chain couples TRBV2 to TRBJ2-5; 7 bases map to TRBD2. Trimming removed 8 bases from V and 5 bases from J; junction bases left unmatched: 8. The length of the CDR3 is 13 residues. Germline CDR1 and CDR2: SNHLY and FYNNEI. CDR3 nucleotides: TGTGCCAGCCGGGGGGTCCCCGGGGAGACCCAGTACTTC. Residues: CASRGVPGETQYF.

This clone has a handful of counts. The chain links TRBV3-1 (or the pseudogene TRBV3-2) to TRBJ1-1; D gene uncertain. The germline V gene encodes CDR1 LGHDT and CDR2 YNNKEL (reference sequence). The CDR3 extends over 14 amino acids. Trimming stripped 2 bases from V and 1 base from J, with 8 bases between. CDR3 amino acids: CASSQRAPNTEAFF. CDR3 bases: TGTGCCAGCAGCCAAAGAGCCCCGAACACTGAAGCTTTCTTT.

CDR3 sequence reads: CASSYSRVSGKSNTGELFF. The CDR3 nucleotides are TGTGCCAGCAGTTACTCGAGGGTTAGCGGGAAGTCAAACACCGGGGAGCTGTTTTTT. This chain links TRBV6-2 or TRBV6-3 with TRBJ2-2, with 8 bases identical to TRBD2. This CDR3 comprises 19 residues. Losses at the gene ends were 0 bases for V and 2 bases for J; bases not matched to a gene: 11. Germline CDR1 and CDR2: MNHEY and SVGEGT.

This chain joins TRBV7-9 and TRBJ2-1; 11 nucleotides line up with TRBD2. Germline CDR1 is SEHNR and CDR2 is FQNEAQ (reference sequence). The CDR3 has 15 amino acids. V shed 5 bases and J 8 bases; nucleotides not matched to a gene: 8. The chain's CDR3 is CASSPTSGRPDEQFF. The CDR3 nucleotides are TGTGCCAGCAGCCCAACTAGCGGGAGACCCGATGAGCAGTTCTTC.

The rearrangement links TRBV6-5 to TRBJ2-2; no definite D call. Germline CDR1 MNHEY, CDR2 SVGAGI. The germline V and J ends were trimmed by 6 bases and 4 bases, with 6 bases remaining between them. The length of the CDR3 is 12 residues. The CDR3 DNA reads as TGTGCCAGCAGATGGAGCACCGGGGAGCTGTTTTTT. This translates into CASRWSTGELFF.

The rearrangement links TRBV11-3 to TRBJ2-2; TRBD2 matches 8 bases. The trim removed 5 bases at V and 5 bases at J, leaving 7 bases unmatched. Germline loops: CDR1 SGHNT, CDR2 YENEEA. The length of the CDR3 is 15 residues. CDR3 in amino acids: CASSRQPSGTGELFF. The CDR3 DNA reads TGTGCCAGCAGCCGCCAACCTAGCGGGACCGGGGAGCTGTTTTTT.